The 10 T cell receptor beta chains presented below share a single source sample, sequenced in a study of blood T cell repertoires in COVID-19 (dated by TCRdb to between 2020 and 2021). Library method: the immunoSEQ multiplex PCR assay. In its TCRdb copy, this immuneACCESS table keeps in-frame sequences only and misses some clones. Where compared with another copy, unresolved V genes explain less than half of these, and the others have no known cause. Here the sample has over 200,000 clones; roughly 87% occur a single time. The ten largest clonotypes hold approximately 11% of the sample. Sequencing was carried out using PBMCs or T cells enriched from blood (not recorded which). Receptors originate from a young man who had recovered from COVID-19.

The chain employs TRBV6-5 and TRBJ2-2, with a weak D call TRBD2 (7 bases). V gave up 1 base and J gave up 4 bases, with 13 bases separating them. The CDR3 loop spans 16 amino acids. Germline CDR1 reads MNHEY; CDR2 reads SVGAGI. The CDR3 region is CASSYWGGAFTGELFF. The CDR3 nucleotides read TGTGCCAGCAGTTACTGGGGGGGGGCCTTCACCGGGGAGCTGTTTTTT.

This clone has just a few counts. The rearrangement uses TRBV7-2 and TRBJ1-6; tentative D call: TRBD1 (6 bases). Between the trimmed V and J ends, which lost 7 bases and 8 bases, there was a span of 18 bases. Germline V gene data show CDR1 as SGHTA and CDR2 as FQGNSA. The CDR3 totals 15 residues. The CDR3 sequence is CASKLTGTLDSPLHF. The CDR3 coding sequence is TGTGCCAGCAAGTTGACCGGGACATTAGATTCACCCCTCCACTTT.

This clone was seen more than once but under ten times. The genes are TRBV3-1 (or the pseudogene TRBV3-2) and TRBJ2-2; possibly TRBD2 for D (5 bases). Germline loops: CDR1 LGHDT, CDR2 YNNKEL (reference sequence). The CDR3 runs to 16 residues. Between the trimmed V and J ends, which lost 10 bases and 1 base, there was a span of 19 bases. CDR3 nucleotides: TGTGCCATTCCGACCCCGCGGGTTGGGAACACCGGGGAGCTGTTTTTT. As protein: CAIPTPRVGNTGELFF.

This chain connects TRBV24-1 to TRBJ2-2; D is ambiguous. Germline assignment: CDR1 KGHDR and CDR2 SFDVKD. The CDR3 length is 16 residues. V lost 4 bases and J lost 1, with 12 bases in between. CDR3 sequence reads: CATSESATRNTGELFF. The CDR3 DNA reads as TGTGCCACCAGTGAAAGTGCGACAAGGAACACCGGGGAGCTGTTTTTT.

The V and J genes are TRBV9 and TRBJ2-3, with no clear D. V was pared by 0 bases and J by 5 bases, with 4 bases between. Germline CDR1 and CDR2: SGDLS and YYNGEE. CDR3 length equals 12 residues. This chain's CDR3 is CASSVDQDTQYF. In DNA form, the CDR3 reads TGTGCCAGCAGCGTAGATCAAGATACGCAGTATTTT. Full variable domain (rest looked up from reference TRBV9 and TRBJ2-3): DSGVTQTPKHLITATGQRVTLRCSPRSGDLSVYWYQQSLDQGLQFLIQYYNGEERAKGNILERFSAQQFPDLHSELNLSSLELGDSALYFCASSVDQDTQYFGPGTRLTVL.

This clone was seen only a few times. A much larger clone differs by one base, so this may be a read error. Distinct nucleotide sequences in the sample also encode this CDR3. The V and J genes are TRBV7-4 and TRBJ1-5; weak D call: TRBD1 (5 bases). The germline V gene has CDR1 SGHVT and CDR2 SQSDAQ. The CDR3 totals 17 residues. V lost 7 bases and J lost 1, with 20 bases in between. The chain's CDR3 is CASTAGYGGGSNQPQHF. The DNA of the CDR3 is TGTGCCAGCACCGCCGGATACGGGGGGGGGAGCAATCAGCCCCAGCATTTT.

J is TRBJ2-3 and V is TRBV5-1; 12 bases match TRBD2. The CDR3 has 17 residues. Unmatched junction bases numbered 11, after V lost 4 bases and J lost 5 bases. From germline, CDR1 is SGHRS and CDR2 YFSETQ. The CDR3 protein is CASSLAASGGAVDTQYF. As DNA, the CDR3 is TGCGCCAGCAGCCTTGCGGCTAGCGGGGGGGCTGTAGATACGCAGTATTTT.

This clone was detected only a few times. Germline is not matched at one junction end, which may reflect a read error. Other DNA sequences from this sample encode an identical CDR3 as well. The chain has TRBV7-4 and TRBJ1-5; perhaps TRBD1 as D (5 bases). From germline, CDR1 is SGHVT and CDR2 SQSDAQ. This CDR3 has 17 residues. The CDR3 region has the DNA TGTGCCACCAGCGACGCATACGGGGGGGGGAGCAATCAGCCCCAGCATTTT. Translation gives CATSDAYGGGSNQPQHF.

This sequence joins TRBV7-6 and TRBJ2-2; the D is unclear. The CDR3 sequence is 15 residues long. V was clipped by 2 bases and J by 3 bases, with 10 bases between them. CDR1 is SGHVS, CDR2 FNYEAQ, per germline. The CDR3 DNA is TGTGCCAGCAGCTTAAGCACCGCTGACACCGGGGAGCTGTTTTTT. Amino acid sequence: CASSLSTADTGELFF.

This clone was counted once. The gene calls are TRBV10-3 and TRBJ2-2; 13 nucleotides agree with TRBD2. Germline loops: CDR1 ENHRY, CDR2 SYGVKD. The trim removed 4 bases at V and 8 bases at J, leaving 10 bases unmatched. CDR3 size: 17 residues. DNA of the CDR3: TGTGCCATCAGTGTGACTAGCGGGGGGCTTGGGACTGGGGAGCTGTTTTTT. Its translation: CAISVTSGGLGTGELFF.